The rows below give T cell receptor beta chains drawn from one sample of a study of blood T cell repertoires in COVID-19. Only in-frame clones appear in the TCRdb table, and some are missing; sequencing was by immunoSEQ multiplex PCR. The table has tens of thousands of clones, approximately 78% seen once. The specimen was peripheral blood. Receptors were obtained from a man aged 60 to 69 with acute or convalescent COVID-19. Each CDR3 is given with its conserved first and last residue. D genes are given only for firm matches. Size values are once, few and many counts, or a class for expanded clones, and some rows have none.

clone_size: -
v_call: TRBV19
d_call: -
j_call: TRBJ1-5
cdr3_nt: TGTGCCAGTAGTCCCACAGGGTACGGGTTTTCCCCTCAGCCCCAGCATTTT
cdr3_aa: CASSPTGYGFSPQPQHF

clone_size: -
v_call: TRBV13
d_call: -
j_call: TRBJ1-1
cdr3_nt: TGTGCCAGCAGTCCGACCGGGGGCACTGAAGCTTTCTTT
cdr3_aa: CASSPTGGTEAFF

clone_size: -
v_call: TRBV7-9
d_call: TRBD1
j_call: TRBJ1-1
cdr3_nt: TGTGCCAGCAGCCCTTCGACAGGGGGCGGAACTGAAGCTTTCTTT
cdr3_aa: CASSPSTGGGTEAFF

clone_size: few
v_call: TRBV28
d_call: TRBD1
j_call: TRBJ2-7
cdr3_nt: TGTGCCAGCAGTTATCCGGGACAGGGCCTGAAGTCCTACGAGCAGTACTTC
cdr3_aa: CASSYPGQGLKSYEQYF

clone_size: -
v_call: TRBV28
d_call: TRBD2
j_call: TRBJ2-1
cdr3_nt: TGTGCCAGCAGTCGGGACCTAGCGGGAGGCCACAATGAGCAGTTCTTC
cdr3_aa: CASSRDLAGGHNEQFF

clone_size: -
v_call: TRBV3-1/TRBV3-2
d_call: -
j_call: TRBJ1-5
cdr3_nt: TGTGCCAGCAGCCAAGAGTCGGGGTTTCAGCCCCAGCATTTT
cdr3_aa: CASSQESGFQPQHF

clone_size: -
v_call: TRBV11-2
d_call: TRBD2
j_call: TRBJ2-4
cdr3_nt: TGTGCCAGCAGCTCGAGACTAGCGGGAAACATTCAGTACTTC
cdr3_aa: CASSSRLAGNIQYF

clone_size: -
v_call: TRBV9
d_call: TRBD1
j_call: TRBJ1-3
cdr3_nt: TGTGCCAGCAGCACAGACAGGGGCTCGAGAAACACCATATATTTT
cdr3_aa: CASSTDRGSRNTIYF

clone_size: few
v_call: TRBV6-1
d_call: -
j_call: TRBJ2-2
cdr3_nt: TGTGCCAGCAGTGAGTTAGCCACCACCGGGGAGCTGTTTTTT
cdr3_aa: CASSELATTGELFF

clone_size: -
v_call: TRBV5-4
d_call: -
j_call: TRBJ2-3
cdr3_nt: TGTGCCAGCAGCTTGTATGCAGAGGACACAGATACGCAGTATTTT
cdr3_aa: CASSLYAEDTDTQYF

clone_size: -
v_call: TRBV7-2
d_call: -
j_call: TRBJ1-2
cdr3_nt: TGTGCCAGCAGCCCGGGACAAGCTAACTATGGCTACACCTTC
cdr3_aa: CASSPGQANYGYTF

clone_size: -
v_call: TRBV30
d_call: TRBD1
j_call: TRBJ2-3
cdr3_nt: TGTGCCTGGAGTCGGGGACAGGAGACAGATACGCAGTATTTT
cdr3_aa: CAWSRGQETDTQYF

clone_size: once
v_call: TRBV5-6
d_call: -
j_call: TRBJ2-1
cdr3_nt: TGTGCCAGCAGCTTGATGGCGGGGTTGGTCTACAATGAGCAGTTCTTC
cdr3_aa: CASSLMAGLVYNEQFF

clone_size: -
v_call: TRBV7-2
d_call: -
j_call: TRBJ2-1
cdr3_nt: TGTGCCAGCAGCTCCGGTTGGCAGTTCTTC
cdr3_aa: CASSSGWQFF

clone_size: -
v_call: TRBV7-2
d_call: -
j_call: TRBJ1-3
cdr3_nt: TGTGCCAGCAGCACACAGTCTGGAAACACCATATATTTT
cdr3_aa: CASSTQSGNTIYF

clone_size: -
v_call: TRBV6-5
d_call: TRBD1
j_call: TRBJ1-2
cdr3_nt: TGTGCCAGCAGTTACAAGGGGGCGGGCTATGGCTACACCTTC
cdr3_aa: CASSYKGAGYGYTF

clone_size: -
v_call: TRBV12-5
d_call: TRBD1
j_call: TRBJ1-2
cdr3_nt: TGTGCTAGTGGACCGCGGACAGGGCTTTCCTATGGCTACACCTTC
cdr3_aa: CASGPRTGLSYGYTF